The 13 T cell receptor delta chains presented below share a single source sample, sequenced in a study of gamma-delta T cells after stem cell transplantation. TCRdb redid clone calling on the RT-PCR reads using CATT. The sample contains about 2,600 delta-chain clones, around 23% of which appear only once. The sample was gamma-delta T cells. These receptors were obtained from a human donor. It is not recorded whose cells these are; they may come from a transplant donor.

This clone was picked up a small number of times. With a much larger clone just one base away, this may be a read error. The sample has other DNA sequences that encode this CDR3 too. V gene TRDV2 combines with J gene TRDJ1; tentative D call: TRDD3 (6 bases). The germline V and J ends were trimmed by 1 base and 0 bases, with 26 bases remaining between them. From germline, CDR1 is GEAIGNYY and CDR2 EKD. The CDR3 contains 20 residues. CDR3 region: CACDTVDGYKPVGYTDKLIF. The CDR3 DNA is TGTGCCTGTGACACTGTTGATGGATACAAGCCTGTCGGGTACACCGATAAACTCATCTTT.

This chain uses TRDV2 with TRDJ1; TRDD3 agrees at 8 bases. CDR1 and CDR2 from the germline V gene are GEAIGNYY and EKD. The CDR3 spans 21 residues. V shed 2 bases and J 0 bases; nucleotides not matched to a gene: 22. The CDR3 nucleotides are TGTGCCTGTGACAGCCTATCTTCGTCCCCACGCTGGGGGACCTACACCGATAAACTCATCTTT. It codes for CACDSLSSSPRWGTYTDKLIF.

This clone is medium-sized (0.01 to 0.1%) by share. The CDR3 DNA is TGTGCCTGTGACAATCTACTGGGGGACACCGATAAACTCATCTTT. As protein: CACDNLLGDTDKLIF. V usage is TRDV2 and J usage is TRDJ1; 8 bases align to TRDD3. Germline CDR1 reads GEAIGNYY; CDR2 reads EKD. This CDR3 is 15 amino acids long. V dropped 2 bases and J dropped 0; count of bases not matched to a gene: 4.

The chain couples TRDV2 to TRDJ1; TRDD3 agrees at 10 bases. Trimming took 3 bases from V and 9 from J; bases not matched to a gene: 18. Germline-derived CDR1 and CDR2 are GEAIGNYY and EKD. CDR3 length: 17 amino acids. The CDR3 DNA is TGTGCCTGTGACGATTTACTGGGGGATGGACGAAGCTATCAACTCATCTTT. Residues: CACDDLLGDGRSYQLIF.

This clone has only a few counts. A much larger clone differs by one base, so this may be a read error. Other DNA sequences in this specimen translate into the identical CDR3. V usage is TRDV2 and J usage is TRDJ1; 8 bases fit TRDD2. The V gene's germline CDR1 is GEAIGNYY and CDR2 EKD. This CDR3 region has 19 residues. In DNA, the CDR3 is TGCGCCTGTGACAGCCTTCCTAGCGGGTCTGATCCGTACACCGATAAACTCATCTTT. Its protein is CACDSLPSGSDPYTDKLIF.

In this sample, this clone is medium-sized. The V gene is TRDV2, the J gene TRDJ1, with TRDD3 identical over 11 bases. Germline CDR1 GEAIGNYY, CDR2 EKD. Unmatched junction bases numbered 8, after V lost 0 bases and J lost 9 bases. CDR3 length: 15 residues. This CDR3 is CACDTLLGDNPELIF. DNA for the CDR3: TGTGCCTGTGACACCTTACTGGGGGATAACCCCGAACTCATCTTT.

The J gene is TRDJ1, the V gene TRDV2; 8 nucleotides align to TRDD3. V trimming: 7 bases; J trimming: 2 bases; junction bases outside the gene matches: 14. This CDR3 contains 16 residues. CDR1 is GEAIGNYY, CDR2 EKD, per germline. CDR3 residues: CACDVLGVRSTDKLIF. CDR3 sequence (DNA): TGTGCCTGCGACGTACTGGGGGTCCGATCGACCGATAAACTCATCTTT.

This clone appeared a few times. This chain connects TRDV2 to TRDJ1; 8 nucleotides line up with TRDD3. The CDR3 length is 18 residues. Per germline, CDR1 GEAIGNYY and CDR2 EKD. With 2 bases clipped from V and 3 bases from J, the junction kept 16 bases outside the gene matches. The CDR3 bases are TGTGCCTGTGACAGGGGGGGACTGGGGGGCGCGCCCCCCGATAAACTCATCTTT. This gives the protein CACDRGGLGGAPPDKLIF.

Comments on this clone: A single base separates this from a much larger clone, so it may be a read error. The sample carries other DNA sequences with the same CDR3. V usage is TRDV1 and J usage is TRDJ1; 10 bases agree with TRDD3. CDR3 length equals 26 residues. J was trimmed by 0 bases and V by 4 bases; bases with no gene match: 35. The germline CDR1 and CDR2 sequences are TSWWSYY and QGS. CDR3 DNA sequence: TGTGCTCTTGGGGGAAGGGAACTCCCCTTCGCACTACTGGGGGATCCCGATCATCAGTACACCGATAAACTCATCTTT. It codes for CALGGRELPFALLGDPDHQYTDKLIF.

This clone rates as medium-sized (0.01 to 0.1%). This chain uses TRDV2 with TRDJ1; TRDD3 aligns across 9 bases. Germline-derived CDR1 and CDR2 are GEAIGNYY and EKD. This CDR3 spans 16 amino acids. Trimming cost V 2 bases and J 0 bases; bases outside gene matches: 6. The CDR3 protein is CACDSLGDSYTDKLIF. In DNA, the CDR3 is TGTGCCTGTGACAGCCTGGGGGATTCCTACACCGATAAACTCATCTTT.

This clone is medium-sized (0.01 to 0.1%) in the sample. The V call is TRDV2, the J call TRDJ1; 7 nucleotides match TRDD3. This CDR3 spans 14 amino acids. The germline V gene encodes CDR1 GEAIGNYY and CDR2 EKD. J was trimmed by 3 bases and V by 4 bases; bases with no gene match: 7. The CDR3 nucleotides are TGTGCCTGTGAGCTCCTGGGGGCCCCCGATAAACTCATCTTT. Protein product: CACELLGAPDKLIF.

As regards this clone: Given a far larger clone just one base away, this is likely a sequencing read error. This chain uses TRDV2 with TRDJ1, with 12 bases fitting TRDD3. J lost 1 base, V lost 4 bases, and 9 bases had no gene match. The CDR3 has 17 amino acids. Germline V gives CDR1 GEAIGNYY, CDR2 EKD. Here the CDR3 reads CACEQLGDTGSTDKLIF. CDR3 sequence (DNA): TGTGCCTGTGAGCAACTGGGGGATACAGGCTCCACCGATAAACTCATCTTT.

This clone was seen a handful of times. A read error is possible here, since a much larger clone lies one base away. V and J are TRDV2 and TRDJ1, with 10 bases fitting TRDD3. CDR1 is GEAIGNYY and CDR2 is EKD in the germline V gene. This CDR3 has 17 amino acids. Unmatched junction bases numbered 15, after V lost 5 bases and J lost 4 bases. Here the CDR3 DNA reads TGTGCCTGTGGCGATTTACTGGGGGATGGACGAAGCGATAAACTCATCTTT. Residues: CACGDLLGDGRSDKLIF.